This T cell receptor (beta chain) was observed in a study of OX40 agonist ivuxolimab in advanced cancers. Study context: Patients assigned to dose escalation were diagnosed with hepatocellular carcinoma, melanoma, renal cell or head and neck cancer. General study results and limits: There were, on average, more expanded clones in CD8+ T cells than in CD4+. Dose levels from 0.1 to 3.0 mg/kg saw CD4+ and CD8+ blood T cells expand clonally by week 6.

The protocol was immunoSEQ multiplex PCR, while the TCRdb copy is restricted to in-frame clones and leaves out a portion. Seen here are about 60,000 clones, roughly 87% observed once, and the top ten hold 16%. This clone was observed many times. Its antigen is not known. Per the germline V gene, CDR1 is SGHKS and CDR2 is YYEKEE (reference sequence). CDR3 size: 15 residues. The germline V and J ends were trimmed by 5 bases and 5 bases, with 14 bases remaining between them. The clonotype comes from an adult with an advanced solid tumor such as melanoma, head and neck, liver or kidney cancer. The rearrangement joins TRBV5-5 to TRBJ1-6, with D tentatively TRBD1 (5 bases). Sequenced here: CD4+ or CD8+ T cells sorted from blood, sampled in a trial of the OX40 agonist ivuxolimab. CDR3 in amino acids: CASSSVRGDNSPLHF. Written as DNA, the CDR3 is TGTGCCAGCAGTTCTGTAAGGGGAGATAATTCACCCCTCCACTTT.